A single sample is the source of the 13 T cell receptor beta chains below, sequenced in a study of vaccination effects on CD4 cells after COVID-19. Antigen-specific CD4+ T cells were first expanded with viral peptide pools by the ViraFEST assay and only then sequenced. Cultured cells yielded isolated CD4+ T cells after less than 11 days. No vaccinee had earlier SARS-CoV-2 infection, and nucleocapsid antibodies were negative. No antigen is known for these receptors. Clones were read by immunoSEQ multiplex PCR, and TCRdb kept only the in-frame ones, dropping some. The sample shows under 80,000 clones, about four fifths of them seen only once. The starting material was CD4+ T cells from PBMCs cultured with SARS-CoV-2 spike peptides, obtained before COVID-19 vaccination. Receptors originate from a human donor who received a COVID-19 vaccine.

The chain links TRBV30 to TRBJ1-6; no firm D call. The CDR3 has 15 amino acids. Germline assignment: CDR1 GTSNPN and CDR2 SVGIG (reference sequence). Trimming pared 3 bases from V and 5 bases from J, leaving 14 bases between. The CDR3 coding sequence is TGTGCCTGGAGCCTAAAGGGAGTAGATAATTCACCCCTCCACTTT. Translating gives CAWSLKGVDNSPLHF.

The chain employs TRBV2 and TRBJ2-5; 12 nucleotides align to TRBD2. The CDR3 sequence is 15 residues long. CDR1 is SNHLY, CDR2 FYNNEI, per germline. J gave up 3 bases and V 7 bases, and 6 bases lay outside the gene matches. As DNA, the CDR3 is TGTGCCAGCAATCCCACTAGCGGGGGGAAAGAGACCCAGTACTTC. This gives the protein CASNPTSGGKETQYF.

The gene calls are TRBV2 and TRBJ2-1; 8 nucleotides match TRBD2. The CDR3 loop spans 15 amino acids. In germline, CDR1 is SNHLY, CDR2 FYNNEI. Germline trimming cut 6 bases from V and 1 base from J; bases unmatched to any gene: 5. This CDR3 is CASRTGGASYNEQFF. CDR3 coding DNA: TGTGCCAGCAGGACCGGGGGGGCTTCCTACAATGAGCAGTTCTTC.

The CDR3 region is CASSLGLAGGLDEQFF. The CDR3 coding sequence is TGTGCCAGCAGCTTAGGTCTCGCGGGGGGGCTCGATGAGCAGTTCTTC. The chain links TRBV7-3 to TRBJ2-1; 9 nucleotides align to TRBD2. The CDR3 spans 16 residues. Germline V gene data show CDR1 as SGHTA and CDR2 as FQGTGA. V trimming: 2 bases; J trimming: 8 bases; junction bases outside the gene matches: 10.

This clone appeared a few times. The CDR3 is CAISDTAGSYNEQFF. The CDR3 region has the DNA TGTGCCATCAGTGATACGGCGGGATCCTACAATGAGCAGTTCTTC. V is TRBV10-3 and J is TRBJ2-1, with D perhaps TRBD2 (6 bases). The CDR3 covers 15 residues. Germline CDR1 is ENHRY and CDR2 is SYGVKD. With 3 bases removed from V and 1 base from J, the gap between germline ends came to 10 bases.

The rearrangement joins TRBV24-1 to TRBJ2-3; D possibly corresponds to TRBD2 (7 bases). V lost 4 bases and J lost 4, with 17 bases in between. Germline lookup yields CDR1 KGHDR and CDR2 SFDVKD. This CDR3 is 16 amino acids long. CDR3 sequence (DNA): TGTGCCACCAGTGACCCGATAGGGGGGGCGGCAGATACGCAGTATTTT. It encodes CATSDPIGGAADTQYF.

This clone was seen a single time. The chain uses TRBV19 and TRBJ2-2, with 12 bases that match TRBD1. The junction had 9 bases not matched to a gene; V was cut back by 4 bases and J by 3 bases. Germline CDR1 and CDR2: LNHDA and SQIVND (reference sequence). This CDR3 spans 18 amino acids. CDR3: CASSKSRDRGRDTGELFF. CDR3 nucleotide sequence: TGTGCCAGTAGTAAATCCCGGGACAGGGGGCGAGACACCGGGGAGCTGTTTTTT.

V and J are TRBV2 and TRBJ1-2, with D tentatively TRBD1 (5 bases). Trimming removed 9 bases from V and 3 bases from J, with 11 bases in between. CDR3 length equals 12 residues. Germline CDR1 reads SNHLY; CDR2 reads FYNNEI. This chain's CDR3 is CASGGNYYGYTF. CDR3 nucleotide sequence: TGTGCCAGTGGGGGGAACTACTATGGCTACACCTTC.

The rearrangement joins TRBV5-8 to TRBJ2-7; D gene unclear. Germline assignment: CDR1 SGHTS and CDR2 YDEGEE. With 4 bases removed from V and 2 bases from J, the gap between germline ends came to 16 bases. The CDR3 extends over 15 amino acids. CDR3 DNA: TGTGCCAGCAGCCCACCCCTGGGTTTGACCTACGAGCAGTACGTC. As protein: CASSPPLGLTYEQYV.

Of note for this clone: Distinct nucleotide sequences in the sample also encode this CDR3. This sequence joins TRBV9 and TRBJ2-1; TRBD2 agrees at 7 bases. CDR3 length equals 15 residues. Germline values: CDR1 SGDLS, CDR2 YYNGEE. V was clipped by 0 bases and J by 0 bases; unmatched bases: 0. As DNA, the CDR3 is TGTGCCAGCAGCGTAGGGGGGGGCTCCTACAATGAGCAGTTCTTC. Encoded protein: CASSVGGGSYNEQFF.

This clone was seen more than once but under ten times. V gene TRBV5-1 combines with J gene TRBJ1-5, with 7 nucleotides matching TRBD1. The CDR3 is made up of 15 amino acids. After removal of 4 bases from V and 4 bases from J, the junction contained 8 bases not matched to a gene. Germline lookup yields CDR1 SGHRS and CDR2 YFSETQ. CDR3 amino acids: CASSAAGQLNQPQHF. Written as DNA, the CDR3 is TGCGCCAGCAGCGCCGCGGGACAGCTAAATCAGCCCCAGCATTTT.

This clone was observed a few times. The chain is built from TRBV3-1 (or the pseudogene TRBV3-2) and TRBJ1-2; D uncertain. The CDR3 length is 14 residues. Germline CDR1 is LGHDT and CDR2 is YNNKEL (reference sequence). V was pared by 1 base and J by 2 bases, with 8 bases between. CDR3 DNA sequence: TGTGCCAGCAGCCAAGTTTCCGGGAACTATGGCTACACCTTC. Translation: CASSQVSGNYGYTF.

This clone was counted a few times. The rearrangement joins TRBV29-1 to TRBJ2-5, with no clear D. The CDR3 is 12 amino acids. Germline CDR1 is SQVTM and CDR2 is ANQGSEA. V was pared by 5 bases and J by 3 bases, with 10 bases between. Written as DNA, the CDR3 is TGCAGCGTTCTACACGTAAAAGAGACCCAGTACTTC. It encodes CSVLHVKETQYF.